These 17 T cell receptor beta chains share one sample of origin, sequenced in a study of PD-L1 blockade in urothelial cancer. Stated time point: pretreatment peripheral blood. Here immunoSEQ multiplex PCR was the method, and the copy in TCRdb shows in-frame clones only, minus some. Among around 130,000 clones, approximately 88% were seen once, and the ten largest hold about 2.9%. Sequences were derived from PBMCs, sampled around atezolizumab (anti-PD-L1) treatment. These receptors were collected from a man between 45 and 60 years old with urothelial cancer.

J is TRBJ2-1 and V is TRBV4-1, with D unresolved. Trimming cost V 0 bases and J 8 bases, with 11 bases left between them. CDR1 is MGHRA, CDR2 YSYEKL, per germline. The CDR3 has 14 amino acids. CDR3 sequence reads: CASSQEPQTDEQFF. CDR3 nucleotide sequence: TGCGCCAGCAGCCAAGAGCCACAGACGGATGAGCAGTTCTTC.

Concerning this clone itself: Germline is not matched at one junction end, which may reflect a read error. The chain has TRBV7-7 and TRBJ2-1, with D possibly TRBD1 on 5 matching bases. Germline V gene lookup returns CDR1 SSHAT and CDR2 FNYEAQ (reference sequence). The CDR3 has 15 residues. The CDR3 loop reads CASSPDRSSYNEQFF. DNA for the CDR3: TGTGCTAGCAGTCCCGACAGAAGCTCCTACAATGAGCAGTTCTTC.

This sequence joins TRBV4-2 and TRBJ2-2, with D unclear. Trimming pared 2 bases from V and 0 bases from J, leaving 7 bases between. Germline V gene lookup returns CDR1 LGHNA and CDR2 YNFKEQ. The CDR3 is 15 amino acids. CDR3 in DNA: TGTGCCAGCAGCCAAATGGCGGCGAACACCGGGGAGCTGTTTTTT. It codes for CASSQMAANTGELFF.

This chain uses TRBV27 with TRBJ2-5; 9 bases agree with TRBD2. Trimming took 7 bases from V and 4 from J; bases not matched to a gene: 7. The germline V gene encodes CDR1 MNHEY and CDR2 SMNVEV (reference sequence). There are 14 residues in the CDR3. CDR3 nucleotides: TGTGCCAGCAAGTTAGCGGGAGCCGGAGAGACCCAGTACTTC. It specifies CASKLAGAGETQYF.

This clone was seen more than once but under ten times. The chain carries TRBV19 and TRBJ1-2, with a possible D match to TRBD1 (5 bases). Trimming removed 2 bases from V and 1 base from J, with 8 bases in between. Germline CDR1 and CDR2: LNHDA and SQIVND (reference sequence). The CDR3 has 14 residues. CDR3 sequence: CASSILGGNYGYTF. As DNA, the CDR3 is TGTGCCAGTAGTATATTGGGGGGTAACTATGGCTACACCTTC.

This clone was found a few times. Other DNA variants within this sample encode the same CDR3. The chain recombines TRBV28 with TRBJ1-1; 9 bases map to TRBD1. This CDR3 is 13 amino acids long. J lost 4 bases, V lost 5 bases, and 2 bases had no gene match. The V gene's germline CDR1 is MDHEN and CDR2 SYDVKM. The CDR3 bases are TGTGCCAGCAGTCGGGACAGGGTCACTGAAGCTTTCTTT. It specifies CASSRDRVTEAFF.

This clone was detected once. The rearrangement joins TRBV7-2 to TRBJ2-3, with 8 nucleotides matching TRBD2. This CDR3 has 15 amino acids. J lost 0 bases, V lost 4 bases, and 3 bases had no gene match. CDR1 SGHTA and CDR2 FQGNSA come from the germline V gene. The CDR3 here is CASSSSGSSTDTQYF. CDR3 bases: TGTGCCAGCAGCTCCAGCGGGAGTAGCACAGATACGCAGTATTTT.

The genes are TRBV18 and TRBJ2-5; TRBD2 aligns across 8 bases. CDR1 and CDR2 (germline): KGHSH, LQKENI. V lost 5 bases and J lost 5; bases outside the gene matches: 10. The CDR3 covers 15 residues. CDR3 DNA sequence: TGTGCCAGCTCAGCGCTAGCGGGTCGGCGGGAGACCCAGTACTTC. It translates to CASSALAGRRETQYF.

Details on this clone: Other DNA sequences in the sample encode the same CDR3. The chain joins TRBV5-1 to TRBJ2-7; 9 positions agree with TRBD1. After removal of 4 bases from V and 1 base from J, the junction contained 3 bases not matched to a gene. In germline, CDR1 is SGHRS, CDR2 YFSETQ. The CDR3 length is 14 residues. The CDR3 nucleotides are TGCGCCAGCAGCCCCGGACAGGGGTCCTACGAGCAGTACTTC. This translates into CASSPGQGSYEQYF. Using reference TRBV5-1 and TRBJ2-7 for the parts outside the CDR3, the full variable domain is KAGVTQTPRYLIKTRGQQVTLSCSPISGHRSVSWYQQTPGQGLQFLFEYFSETQRNKGNFPGRFSGRQFSNSRSEMNVSTLELGDSALYLCASSPGQGSYEQYFGPGTRLTVT.

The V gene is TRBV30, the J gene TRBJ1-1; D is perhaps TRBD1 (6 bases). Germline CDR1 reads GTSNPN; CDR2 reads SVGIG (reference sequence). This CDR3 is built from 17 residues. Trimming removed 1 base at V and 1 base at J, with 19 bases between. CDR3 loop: CAWSARRGEFGNTEAFF. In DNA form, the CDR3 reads TGTGCCTGGAGTGCGCGCAGGGGAGAATTTGGGAACACTGAAGCTTTCTTT. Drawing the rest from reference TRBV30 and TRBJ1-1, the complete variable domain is SQTIHQWPATLVQPVGSPLSLECTVEGTSNPNLYWYRQAAGRGLQLLFYSVGIGQISSEVPQNLSASRPQDRQFILSSKKLLLSDSGFYLCAWSARRGEFGNTEAFFGQGTRLTVV.

CDR3 coding DNA: TGTGCCAGTAGTCGGAGGCTAGCGGGAGGGCCTTCTGTCGGCGGGGAGCTGTTTTTT. This encodes CASSRRLAGGPSVGGELFF. V and J are TRBV19 and TRBJ2-2, with 12 positions matching TRBD2. The CDR3 has 19 residues. Trimming removed 5 bases from V and 7 bases from J; junction bases left unmatched: 17. CDR1 and CDR2 (germline): LNHDA, SQIVND (reference sequence).

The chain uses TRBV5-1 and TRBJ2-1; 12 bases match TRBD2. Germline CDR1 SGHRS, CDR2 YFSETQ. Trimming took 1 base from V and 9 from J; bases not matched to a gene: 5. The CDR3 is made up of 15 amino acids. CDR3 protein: CASSLLAGGPGEQFF. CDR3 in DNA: TGCGCCAGCAGCTTGCTAGCGGGAGGGCCCGGTGAGCAGTTCTTC.

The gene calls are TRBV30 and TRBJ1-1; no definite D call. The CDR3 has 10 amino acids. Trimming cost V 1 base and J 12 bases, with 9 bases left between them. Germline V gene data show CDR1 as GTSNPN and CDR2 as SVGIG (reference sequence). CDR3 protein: CAWSGSGPFF. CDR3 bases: TGTGCCTGGAGTGGTAGCGGGCCTTTCTTT.

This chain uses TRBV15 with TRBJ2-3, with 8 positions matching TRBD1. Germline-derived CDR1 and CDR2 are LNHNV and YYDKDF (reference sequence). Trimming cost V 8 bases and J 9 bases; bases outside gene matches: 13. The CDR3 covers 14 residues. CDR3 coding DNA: TGTGCCACCCGGGGGACAGGTCGGTCTGGGACGCAGTATTTT. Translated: CATRGTGRSGTQYF.

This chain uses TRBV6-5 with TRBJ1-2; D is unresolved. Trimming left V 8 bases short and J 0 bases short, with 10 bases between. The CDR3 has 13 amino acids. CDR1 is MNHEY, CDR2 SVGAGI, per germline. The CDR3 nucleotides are TGTGCCAGCTCCCCCAGCGCTAACTATGGCTACACCTTC. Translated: CASSPSANYGYTF.

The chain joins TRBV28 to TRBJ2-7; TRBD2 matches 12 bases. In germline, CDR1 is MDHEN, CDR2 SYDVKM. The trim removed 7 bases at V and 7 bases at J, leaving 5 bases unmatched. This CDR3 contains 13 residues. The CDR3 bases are TGTGCCAGCACTACTAGCGGGAGGATTGAGCAGTACTTC. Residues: CASTTSGRIEQYF.

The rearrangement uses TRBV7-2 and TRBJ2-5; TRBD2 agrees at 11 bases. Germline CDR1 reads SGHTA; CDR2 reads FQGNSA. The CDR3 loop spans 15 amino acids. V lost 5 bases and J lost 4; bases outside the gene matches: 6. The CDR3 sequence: CASSPQGLAAETQYF. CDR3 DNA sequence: TGTGCCAGCAGCCCCCAGGGACTAGCGGCAGAGACCCAGTACTTC.